Listed here are 31 T cell receptor beta chains from one sample, sequenced in a study of blood T cell repertoires in COVID-19. Data came from immunoSEQ multiplex PCR; TCRdb stores just in-frame clones and leaves some out. The repertoire consists of about 170,000 clones, with around 83% occurring once and the leading ten covering roughly 19%. The sample consisted of peripheral blood. All receptors derive from a woman in her seventies who had recovered from COVID-19.

The chain uses TRBV11-2 and TRBJ2-2; tentative D call: TRBD1 (5 bases). In germline, CDR1 is SGHAT, CDR2 FQNNGV. Trimming removed 0 bases at V and 6 bases at J, with 11 bases between. CDR3 size: 15 residues. As DNA, the CDR3 is TGTGCCAGCAGCTTAGAGCCCCCAGGGTCCGGGGAGCTGTTTTTT. Translation: CASSLEPPGSGELFF.

This clone appeared once. CDR3 DNA sequence: TGTGCCACCAGCACGCGGGGGGGCGGTGCAGATACGCAGTATTTT. This codes for CATSTRGGGADTQYF. This chain connects TRBV15 to TRBJ2-3, with TRBD2 matching over 9 bases. The CDR3 covers 15 residues. V gave up 4 bases and J gave up 4 bases; unmatched junction bases: 6. CDR1 and CDR2 from the germline V gene are LNHNV and YYDKDF (reference sequence).

The rearrangement joins TRBV5-1 to TRBJ1-2, with D perhaps matching TRBD1 (5 bases). Trimming cost V 2 bases and J 4 bases, with 15 bases left between them. Germline V lookup: CDR1 SGHRS, CDR2 YFSETQ. CDR3 length: 15 amino acids. DNA of the CDR3: TGCGCCAGCAGCTTCCGGCCAGGGCAGGGCTATGGCTACACCTTC. Translation: CASSFRPGQGYGYTF.

J is TRBJ2-5 and V is TRBV7-2, with 9 bases fitting TRBD2. J gave up 7 bases and V 3 bases, and 9 bases lay outside the gene matches. The CDR3 is 15 amino acids. Germline loops: CDR1 SGHTA, CDR2 FQGNSA. As DNA, the CDR3 is TGTGCCAGCAGCTTCCAAGGCGGGAGGGGGGGGACCCAGTACTTC. This codes for CASSFQGGRGGTQYF.

V usage is TRBV7-9 and J usage is TRBJ2-1, with TRBD2 matching 10 bases. The V segment lost 6 bases and the J segment 7 bases; nucleotides outside the gene matches: 9. Germline V CDR1 and CDR2: SEHNR, FQNEAQ (reference sequence). This CDR3 is 15 amino acids long. DNA for the CDR3: TGTGCCAGCAGGCCAGCGGGAGGGCCTCAGAATGAGCAGTTCTTC. Residues: CASRPAGGPQNEQFF.

The CDR3 sequence is CASSPLREYTGELFF. CDR3 in DNA: TGTGCCAGCTCACCTCTGCGGGAGTACACCGGGGAGCTGTTTTTT. The V call is TRBV18, the J call TRBJ2-2; TRBD2 aligns across 7 bases. CDR1 is KGHSH and CDR2 is LQKENI in the germline V gene. The V segment lost 3 bases and the J segment 3 bases; nucleotides outside the gene matches: 4. This CDR3 contains 15 residues.

This chain uses TRBV5-8 with TRBJ2-2; 8 bases agree with TRBD1. Trimming cost V 0 bases and J 3 bases; bases outside gene matches: 7. CDR3 size: 17 residues. The germline gives CDR1 SGHTS, CDR2 YDEGEE. CDR3 bases: TGTGCCAGCAGCTTGGCCCCCGGGACAGGAGACACCGGGGAGCTGTTTTTT. Its translation is CASSLAPGTGDTGELFF.

The chain combines TRBV10-3 with TRBJ2-5, with 14 bases aligning to TRBD2. Trimming cost V 0 bases and J 3 bases; bases outside gene matches: 3. CDR3 length equals 17 residues. Germline assignment: CDR1 ENHRY and CDR2 SYGVKD. CDR3 coding DNA: TGTGCCATCAGTGAGTCGAGGGGACTAGCGGGAGAAGAGACCCAGTACTTC. This translates into CAISESRGLAGEETQYF.

This clone is a singleton in its sample. The chain has TRBV5-5 and TRBJ2-1; TRBD2 matches at 14 bases. The germline gives CDR1 SGHKS, CDR2 YYEKEE (reference sequence). The CDR3 runs to 17 residues. J was trimmed by 4 bases and V by 3 bases; bases with no gene match: 6. For the CDR3, the DNA is TGTGCCAGCAGCTGGGGACTAGCGGGAGCAGGTTACAATGAGCAGTTCTTC. Translated, it gives CASSWGLAGAGYNEQFF.

The chain recombines TRBV6-5 with TRBJ2-3; a weak D match, TRBD2 (5 bases). Germline V CDR1 and CDR2: MNHEY, SVGAGI. Trimming took 5 bases from V and 4 from J, leaving 13 bases between them. The length of the CDR3 is 14 residues. CDR3 sequence: CASSRGRAADTQYF. The CDR3 DNA sequence: TGTGCCAGCAGTCGTGGGCGGGCTGCAGATACGCAGTATTTT.

The chain carries TRBV15 and TRBJ1-4, with 10 bases that match TRBD1. This CDR3 has 15 amino acids. Germline V CDR1 and CDR2: LNHNV, YYDKDF (reference sequence). V lost 1 base and J lost 8; bases outside the gene matches: 4. CDR3 in amino acids: CATSRGGTGVEKLFF. The CDR3 DNA follows: TGTGCCACCAGCAGAGGTGGGACAGGGGTGGAAAAACTGTTTTTT.

V gene TRBV7-6 combines with J gene TRBJ1-2, with D hard to call. The CDR3 length is 14 residues. Deletions cut 1 base from V and 7 bases from J, with 13 bases between. CDR1 SGHVS and CDR2 FNYEAQ come from the germline V gene. The CDR3 sequence is CASSLGGFDGGYTF. CDR3 nucleotide sequence: TGTGCCAGCAGCTTAGGAGGCTTCGACGGTGGCTACACCTTC.

The chain carries TRBV18 and TRBJ2-5, with 10 bases identical to TRBD1. Germline assignment: CDR1 KGHSH and CDR2 LQKENI. V dropped 5 bases and J dropped 2; count of bases not matched to a gene: 8. This CDR3 is built from 16 residues. The CDR3 is CASSSGQGWVQETQYF. CDR3 in DNA: TGTGCCAGCTCATCGGGACAGGGGTGGGTTCAAGAGACCCAGTACTTC.

The chain combines TRBV18 with TRBJ1-2; TRBD1 matches at 9 bases. The V segment lost 3 bases and the J segment 4 bases; nucleotides outside the gene matches: 12. CDR1 is KGHSH, CDR2 LQKENI, per germline. This CDR3 has 17 amino acids. CDR3 nucleotide sequence: TGTGCCAGCTCACCCCGACGGGGACAGGGAGATTCCTATGGCTACACCTTC. Translating gives CASSPRRGQGDSYGYTF.

This clone was observed many times. V and J are TRBV3-1 (or the pseudogene TRBV3-2) and TRBJ1-1, with 7 bases lining up with TRBD1. Germline V lookup: CDR1 LGHDT, CDR2 YNNKEL (reference sequence). This CDR3 has 15 residues. V gave up 4 bases and J gave up 0 bases; unmatched junction bases: 5. CDR3 DNA: TGTGCCAGCAGCCCCCCCAGGGGGGTGAACACTGAAGCTTTCTTT. Translating it yields CASSPPRGVNTEAFF.

This clone was recorded once. V usage is TRBV6-4 and J usage is TRBJ2-7; D gene unclear. The CDR3 spans 10 residues. V was trimmed by 5 bases and J by 4 bases, leaving 3 bases between them. The V gene's germline CDR1 is MRHNA and CDR2 SNTAGT. The CDR3: CASSRYEQYF. The CDR3 bases are TGTGCCAGCAGTCGTTACGAGCAGTACTTC.

The chain joins TRBV28 to TRBJ2-1; D remains ambiguous. Germline CDR1 MDHEN, CDR2 SYDVKM. This CDR3 comprises 12 residues. V dropped 6 bases and J dropped 5 bases, with 8 bases sitting between them. This CDR3 is CASSPADNEQFF. CDR3 in DNA: TGTGCCAGCAGCCCGGCGGACAATGAGCAGTTCTTC. The full variable domain, rest sourced from reference TRBV28 and TRBJ2-1, is DVKVTQSSRYLVKRTGEKVFLECVQDMDHENMFWYRQDPGLGLRLIYFSYDVKMKEKGDIPEGYSVSREKKERFSLILESASTNQTSMYLCASSPADNEQFFGPGTRLTVL.

The chain has TRBV4-2 and TRBJ2-1; D not certain. Trimming pared 4 bases from V and 5 bases from J, leaving 3 bases between. CDR1 is LGHNA, CDR2 YNFKEQ, per germline. The CDR3 runs to 11 residues. CDR3 protein: CASSLNNEQFF. The DNA of the CDR3 is TGTGCCAGCAGCCTTAACAATGAGCAGTTCTTC.

This clone was seen just once. V gene TRBV9 combines with J gene TRBJ1-1; D perhaps matches TRBD1 (6 bases). There are 13 residues in the CDR3. Germline V gene lookup returns CDR1 SGDLS and CDR2 YYNGEE. V was trimmed by 0 bases and J by 8 bases, leaving 11 bases between them. CDR3 sequence: CASSVATQGEAFF. DNA of the CDR3: TGTGCCAGCAGCGTAGCTACCCAGGGGGAAGCTTTCTTT. The variable domain in full, completed from reference TRBV9 and TRBJ1-1, reads DSGVTQTPKHLITATGQRVTLRCSPRSGDLSVYWYQQSLDQGLQFLIQYYNGEERAKGNILERFSAQQFPDLHSELNLSSLELGDSALYFCASSVATQGEAFFGQGTRLTVV.

The chain is built from TRBV27 and TRBJ2-2; D might be TRBD2 (7 bases). V lost 8 bases to trimming and J lost 5 bases, with 18 bases between them. This CDR3 has 15 residues. CDR1 is MNHEY, CDR2 SMNVEV, per germline (reference sequence). The CDR3 bases are TGTGCCAGCCCCCAGAGGGGGGGAGGAACCGGGGAGCTGTTTTTT. Encoded protein: CASPQRGGGTGELFF.

The V and J genes are TRBV5-1 and TRBJ1-3; no clear D gene. Trimming left V 6 bases short and J 8 bases short, with 18 bases between. From germline, CDR1 is SGHRS and CDR2 YFSETQ. This CDR3 has 14 residues. The CDR3 loop is CASTDGSGRDTIYF. CDR3 coding DNA: TGCGCCAGCACCGATGGAAGCGGGAGGGACACCATATATTTT.

The chain joins TRBV7-9 to TRBJ1-3; D remains ambiguous. Germline V gene sequence: CDR1 SEHNR, CDR2 FQNEAQ (reference sequence). The germline V and J ends were trimmed by 6 bases and 0 bases, with 12 bases remaining between them. The CDR3 extends over 15 amino acids. DNA of the CDR3: TGTGCCAGCAGTTCCTATAGTGGCTCTGGAAACACCATATATTTT. Protein sequence: CASSSYSGSGNTIYF.

The chain joins TRBV18 to TRBJ2-2; 9 nucleotides align to TRBD2. With 3 bases clipped from V and 4 bases from J, the junction kept 9 bases outside the gene matches. The CDR3 runs 17 residues. The V gene's germline CDR1 is KGHSH and CDR2 LQKENI. The CDR3 spells CASSPRPEAGGTGELFF. CDR3 DNA sequence: TGTGCCAGCTCACCCCGCCCGGAAGCGGGGGGCACCGGGGAGCTGTTTTTT.

This chain connects TRBV5-1 to TRBJ1-6; D perhaps matches TRBD1 (6 bases). V gave up 3 bases and J gave up 7 bases, with 11 bases separating them. The CDR3 contains 14 residues. From germline, CDR1 is SGHRS and CDR2 YFSETQ. The CDR3 DNA reads as TGCGCCAGCAGCTGGGGGGGGCGGAATTCACCCCTCCACTTT. It translates to CASSWGGRNSPLHF.

The chain couples TRBV5-4 to TRBJ2-7, with a tentative D call TRBD1 (7 bases). The CDR3 extends over 15 amino acids. Trimming stripped 1 base from V and 1 base from J, with 12 bases between. The germline gives CDR1 SGHNT, CDR2 YYREEE (reference sequence). This chain's CDR3 is CASSLPQGGSYEQYF. The CDR3 coding sequence is TGTGCCAGCAGCTTGCCCCAGGGGGGTTCCTACGAGCAGTACTTC. The entire variable domain, with the rest obtained from reference TRBV5-4 and TRBJ2-7, is as follows: ETGVTQSPTHLIKTRGQQVTLRCSSQSGHNTVSWYQQALGQGPQFIFQYYREEENGRGNFPPRFSGLQFPNYSSELNVNALELDDSALYLCASSLPQGGSYEQYFGPGTRLTVT.

In this sample, this clone turned up a few times. The rearrangement joins TRBV19 to TRBJ1-1; no clear D gene. CDR1 LNHDA and CDR2 SQIVND come from the germline V gene (reference sequence). CDR3 length: 18 amino acids. V lost 7 bases, J lost 1 base, and 25 bases lay in between. CDR3 amino acids: CASTQSTGRNIWNTEAFF. CDR3 sequence (DNA): TGTGCCAGTACCCAATCCACGGGTAGAAATATTTGGAACACTGAAGCTTTCTTT. Complete variable domain (other parts from reference TRBV19 and TRBJ1-1): DGGITQSPKYLFRKEGQNVTLSCEQNLNHDAMYWYRQDPGQGLRLIYYSQIVNDFQKGDIAEGYSVSREKKESFPLTVTSAQKNPTAFYLCASTQSTGRNIWNTEAFFGQGTRLTVV.

The chain employs TRBV5-1 and TRBJ2-7, with TRBD2 matching over 7 bases. CDR3 length equals 13 residues. Germline V gives CDR1 SGHRS, CDR2 YFSETQ. J was trimmed by 3 bases and V by 1 base; bases with no gene match: 1. CDR3 region: CASSLWGGYEQYF. The DNA for the CDR3 is TGCGCCAGCAGCTTGTGGGGGGGCTACGAGCAGTACTTC.

This clone showed up just once. The rearrangement uses TRBV7-3 and TRBJ1-2; D possibly corresponds to TRBD1 (6 bases). V dropped 5 bases and J dropped 6 bases, with 13 bases sitting between them. Looked up from germline, CDR1 is SGHTA and CDR2 is FQGTGA. There are 13 residues in the CDR3. Here the CDR3 reads CASSRRGSDGYTF. CDR3 sequence (DNA): TGTGCCAGCAGCCGCAGGGGATCTGATGGCTACACCTTC. The full variable domain, completed using reference TRBV7-3 and TRBJ1-2, is GAGVSQTPSNKVTEKGKYVELRCDPISGHTALYWYRQSLGQGPEFLIYFQGTGAADDSGLPNDRFFAVRPEGSVSTLKIQRTERGDSAVYLCASSRRGSDGYTFGSGTRLTVV.

The chain recombines TRBV18 with TRBJ1-4; 7 bases agree with TRBD1. The CDR3 length is 16 residues. The V gene's germline CDR1 is KGHSH and CDR2 LQKENI. The V and J ends lost 3 bases and 0 bases, in that order; junction bases with no gene match: 4. The CDR3 here is CASSPSQGATNEKLFF. CDR3 DNA: TGTGCCAGCTCACCCTCGCAGGGGGCAACTAATGAAAAACTGTTTTTT. The complete variable domain, with remaining parts taken from reference TRBV18 and TRBJ1-4, reads NAGVMQNPRHLVRRRGQEARLRCSPMKGHSHVYWYRQLPEEGLKFMVYLQKENIIDESGMPKERFSAEFPKEGPSILRIQQVVRGDSAAYFCASSPSQGATNEKLFFGSGTQLSVL.

The chain couples TRBV28 to TRBJ1-4; 8 bases map to TRBD1. After removal of 7 bases from V and 0 bases from J, the junction contained 7 bases not matched to a gene. Per the germline V gene, CDR1 is MDHEN and CDR2 is SYDVKM. There are 16 residues in the CDR3. The DNA for the CDR3 is TGTGCCAGCAACGGGCAGGGGGCAGCAACTAATGAAAAACTGTTTTTT. It specifies CASNGQGAATNEKLFF.

V is TRBV5-4 and J is TRBJ1-1; 8 nucleotides agree with TRBD1. The trim removed 0 bases at V and 3 bases at J, leaving 7 bases unmatched. Germline CDR1 is SGHNT and CDR2 is YYREEE (reference sequence). CDR3 length: 16 amino acids. As DNA, the CDR3 is TGTGCCAGCAGCTTGGGGGGGGCACAGGGGGACACTGAAGCTTTCTTT. It codes for CASSLGGAQGDTEAFF.